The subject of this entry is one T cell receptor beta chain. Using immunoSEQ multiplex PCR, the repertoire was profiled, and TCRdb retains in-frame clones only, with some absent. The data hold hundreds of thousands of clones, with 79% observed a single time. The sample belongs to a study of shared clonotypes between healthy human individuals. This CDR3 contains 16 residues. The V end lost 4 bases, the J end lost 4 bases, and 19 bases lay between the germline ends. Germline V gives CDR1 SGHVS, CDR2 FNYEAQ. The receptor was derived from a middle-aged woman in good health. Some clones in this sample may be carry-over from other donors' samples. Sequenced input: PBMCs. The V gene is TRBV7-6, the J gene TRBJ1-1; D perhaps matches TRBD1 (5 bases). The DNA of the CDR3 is TGTGCCAGCAGCTCCACCCTGGGGGGAGGTGGCACTGAAGCTTTCTTT. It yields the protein CASSSTLGGGGTEAFF.